Ten or more counts support the clone carrying this T cell receptor (beta chain). The antigen is not known. Constant-region reverse primers amplified full-length variable regions, followed by semi-nested Nested Universal Primer A PCR. Each CDR3 protein is one row after TCRdb ran MiXCR on the 5' RACE reads. The repertoire consists of around 30,000 distinct CDR3 sequences, with around a quarter occurring once and the leading ten covering around 4.5%. The study's findings and limits: Tumor Treg TCRs overlapped most with tumor naive CD4+ cells.

The CDR3 consists of 14 residues. Germline CDR1 is LGHNA and CDR2 is YNFKEQ. Trimming removed 0 bases from V and 2 bases from J, with 8 bases in between. The specimen sequenced was memory CD4+ T cells sorted from blood. This sample's subset: memory CD4+ T cells, CD4+CD45RO+CD25-. This rearrangement joins TRBV4-2 to TRBJ2-7; D is ambiguous. The TCR originated in a female donor with breast cancer. The chain's CDR3 is CASSQDRWAYEQYF. The CDR3 DNA follows: TGTGCCAGCAGCCAAGATCGGTGGGCCTACGAGCAGTACTTC.